The entry below gives a single T cell receptor beta chain sequence along with its context. The antigen remains undetermined. Splitting of CD4+ cells produced CD45RA+ naive and CD45RA-negative memory subsets. The sample belongs to a study of shared clonotypes between healthy human individuals. Study-level findings and limits: Among donors, the sharing of clonotypes was expected to be influenced by sequencing depth.

The CDR3 is made up of 16 amino acids. Germline V gene sequence: CDR1 MDHEN, CDR2 SYDVKM. V was clipped by 3 bases and J by 5 bases; unmatched bases: 8. Every subset had its genomic DNA shared out evenly among several immunoSEQ plates. Assay: immunoSEQ multiplex PCR; the TCRdb copy retains only in-frame clones and omits some. The sample holds approximately 1,000,000 clones; 70% to 80% are singletons and the top ten take around 0.47%. The receptor was derived from a man between 18 and 29 years old in good health. Some clones in this sample may be carry-over from other donors' samples. The chain combines TRBV28 with TRBJ2-3, with 10 bases aligning to TRBD2. The sequencing input was memory CD4+ T cells from PBMCs. The subset here: CD45RA-negative fraction. CDR3 region: CASSLWLAGVGDTQYF. The CDR3 region has the DNA TGTGCCAGCAGTTTGTGGCTAGCGGGAGTAGGAGATACGCAGTATTTT.